This T cell receptor beta chain derives from a study of post-analysis software for immune sequencing data. General study findings and limits: Comparison with controls showed significantly lower normalized Chao1 diversity in multiple sclerosis patients. Five or six TRBV segments appeared more often in patients than in controls, and TRBV5-6, TRBV5-1 and TRBV20-1 were among these.

Unique molecular identifiers tagged the TCR beta cDNA libraries. Some 500,000 cDNA molecules were obtained per 1 to 10 million input T cells. Each CDR3 protein is one row after TCRdb ran MiXCR on the PCR reads. This sample carries roughly 580,000 distinct CDR3 sequences, 44% of them seen once, and the ten largest clones take approximately 1.7%. The CDR3 extends over 19 amino acids. J was trimmed by 7 bases and V by 2 bases; bases with no gene match: 19. The germline gives CDR1 MNHEY, CDR2 SMNVEV (reference sequence). On this clonotype itself: The target antigen is unknown.

Specimen: blood. The TCR comes from a girl aged 5-17 years with multiple sclerosis. The chain joins TRBV27 to TRBJ2-7, with TRBD2 identical over 11 bases. The CDR3, as DNA: TGTGCCAGCAGTTTAATGGTAGCGGGGGGGCCGCGTTTTGGCAATGAGCAGTACTTC. Its translation is CASSLMVAGGPRFGNEQYF.